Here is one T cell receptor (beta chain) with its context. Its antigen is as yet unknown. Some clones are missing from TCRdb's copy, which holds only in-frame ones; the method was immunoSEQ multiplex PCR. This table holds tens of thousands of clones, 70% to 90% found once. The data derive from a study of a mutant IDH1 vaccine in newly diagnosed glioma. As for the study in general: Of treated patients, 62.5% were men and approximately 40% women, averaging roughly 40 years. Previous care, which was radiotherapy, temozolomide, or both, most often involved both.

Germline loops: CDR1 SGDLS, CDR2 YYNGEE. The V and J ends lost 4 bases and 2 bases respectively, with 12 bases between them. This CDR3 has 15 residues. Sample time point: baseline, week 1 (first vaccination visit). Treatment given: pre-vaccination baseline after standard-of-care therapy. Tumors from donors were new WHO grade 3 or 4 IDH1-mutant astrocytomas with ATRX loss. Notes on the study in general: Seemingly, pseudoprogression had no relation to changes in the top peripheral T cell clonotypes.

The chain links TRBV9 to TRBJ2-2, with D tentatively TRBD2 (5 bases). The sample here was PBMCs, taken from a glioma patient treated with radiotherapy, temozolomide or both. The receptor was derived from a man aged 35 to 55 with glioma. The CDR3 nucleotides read TGTGCCAGCAGCCAAGGACTGGAAAACACCGGGGAGCTGTTTTTT. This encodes CASSQGLENTGELFF.